The entry below gives a single TCR beta chain sequence along with its context. Its antigen is still unknown. No much larger clone exists at a distance of one base, and base qualities are not known. The sample belongs to a study of blood T cells in healthy people across ages (dated by TCRdb to the mid-2010s). Some background on the complete study: In model experiments, roughly one uniquely barcoded TCR beta cDNA molecule per two T cells was captured by template switching. The study measured age-related changes in TCR beta repertoire diversity using deep sequencing normalized with unique cDNA molecular identifiers. Donors were grouped into four age groups: young (average 16 years), middle-aged (39), aged (around 60) and long-lived (about 89). To avoid experimental bias, donors of different ages were spread randomly across the sequencing lanes. The study analyzed two additional independent replicas of 1 million unique cDNA reads from the same blood draw for two donors, one aged 18 to 29 and one aged 80 or older. Here is what the overall study found, with its caveats: Bulk unsorted PBMC profiling prevented conclusive comparison of naive and antigen-experienced compartments. Total diversity estimates from one million sequenced T cells were considered lower bounds and underestimates. Compared with the aged group, more naive CD4+ T cells, fewer expanded clones and increased TCR diversity were shown by the long-lived group, suggesting age selection. The CMV infection status of donors was not known, potentially confounding age-related changes in expanded clonotypes. Observed TCR beta diversity per million T cells fell roughly linearly with age, and a significant reduction was already apparent by age around 40. The percentage of naive T cells measured by flow cytometry correlated strongly with observed TCR beta diversity.

The method was 5' RACE. TCRdb shows the sequencer as Illumina HiSeq 2500. A second PCR of about 6 to 12 cycles was run with a J-beta primer mix and a sample-barcoded 5' primer. A template-switch 5' adaptor carrying 12 random nucleotides introduced a unique molecular identifier onto each TCR beta cDNA molecule. At least 2.5 million CDR3-containing paired-end reads were obtained from each sample. All of the RNA was converted into first-strand cDNA using the Mint cDNA synthesis kit, with a TRBC-specific oligonucleotide serving as the primer. Following uracil-DNA glycosylase treatment, all cDNA underwent a first 18-cycle PCR with the universal primers M1SS and BC2_uni_R. In the original analysis: Normalization of each sample was performed by random selection of 1 million high-quality reads, each carrying a distinct molecular identifier. Instead of being binned into consensus sequences, reads with shared molecular identifiers were discarded. MiTCR, with a Q25 quality threshold and the strictest error-elimination algorithm, was used for CDR3 identification, clonotype clustering and error correction. A nonparametric unseen species model with Euler transformation was used to estimate a lower bound on total TCR beta diversity. Using fastp trimming at Q25 and MiXCR clonotype assembly, TCRdb reanalyzed the public sequencing data and kept in-frame beta chains. Identical CDR3 protein sequences are pooled into one entry, listed with their most common genes and DNA. These V and J calls originate from TCRdb's pipeline instead of the authors' own analysis. This sample comprises roughly 2 million distinct CDR3 sequences, approximately 50% of them detected only once. The ten largest account for less than 2.5% of the sample.

The roughly 39 donors, aged about 6 to 95 years, were systemically healthy Caucasian individuals from Russia. Around 10 milliliters of peripheral blood were collected from each donor into EDTA-treated Vacutainer tubes. PBMCs were isolated by Ficoll-Paque density-gradient centrifugation, with at least 6 million obtained per sample. Trizol reagent was used to extract total RNA from PBMCs, with at least 5 micrograms per sample. For every donor, flow cytometry on a PBMC aliquot measured the percentage of naive CD45RAhigh/CD27high T cells. V is pruned by 7 bases and J by 1 base, leaving 5 bases of the junction without a gene match. CDR3 length: 14 amino acids, cysteine to phenylalanine. CDR3 DNA only is kept here, 42 bases in frame from base 1.

This clonotype originated in a middle-aged woman in good health. The chain was built from TRBV12-3 or TRBV12-4 and TRBJ1-1, and 8 junctional nucleotides match TRBD1. The source material was blood. The CDR3 region: CASTGTGTNTEAFF. The nucleotides read TGTGCCAGCACCGGGACAGGAACGAACACTGAAGCTTTCTTT.